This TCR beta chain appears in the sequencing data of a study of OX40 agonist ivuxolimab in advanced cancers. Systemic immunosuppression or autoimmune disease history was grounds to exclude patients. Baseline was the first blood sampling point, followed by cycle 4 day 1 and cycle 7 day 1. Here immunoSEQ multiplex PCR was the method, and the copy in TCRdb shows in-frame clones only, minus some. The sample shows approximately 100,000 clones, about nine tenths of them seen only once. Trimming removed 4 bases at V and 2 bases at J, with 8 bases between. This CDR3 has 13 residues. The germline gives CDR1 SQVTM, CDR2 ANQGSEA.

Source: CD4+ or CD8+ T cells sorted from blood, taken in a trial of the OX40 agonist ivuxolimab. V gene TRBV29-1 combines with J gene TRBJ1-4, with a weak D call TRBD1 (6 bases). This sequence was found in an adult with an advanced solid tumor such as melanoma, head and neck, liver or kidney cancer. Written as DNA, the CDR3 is TGCAGCGTTGGCGACAGGACTAATGAAAAACTGTTTTTT. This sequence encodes CSVGDRTNEKLFF.